This T cell receptor beta chain was captured in a study of T cell repertoires in cytomegalovirus infection. TCRdb called the reads again in MiXCR, with one record for every CDR3 protein. The data show 700,000 to 950,000 distinct CDR3 sequences, 30% to 35% seen once. About this clonotype itself: The antigen is not known.

The source material was cultured CD8+ T cells from PBMCs, sampled from culture after CMV antigen stimulation. This clonotype originated in a human donor in good health (CMV status not recorded). Some clones in this sample may be carry-over from other donors' samples.

Here the CDR3 reads CASSSYQRDGYTF. In DNA, the CDR3 is TGTGCCAGCAGTTCGTACCAGAGAGACGGCTACACCTTC. The V call is TRBV6-2 or TRBV6-3, the J call TRBJ1-2; no clear D gene. The CDR3 contains 13 residues. The germline CDR1 and CDR2 sequences are MNHEY and SVGEGT. Trimming removed 4 bases at V and 8 bases at J, with 14 bases between.